This TCR beta chain was sequenced during a study of identical twins (TCRdb year 2016). Regarding the complete study: TCR alpha and beta repertoires from monozygotic twins, unrelated adults of various ages and cord blood were deep-sequenced to test whether fetal clonotypes persist. Replicate twin experiments were performed at different times using different library preparation protocols to rule out contamination. Overall study results and their limits: Recombination models systematically underestimated out-of-frame TCR alpha sharing in monozygotic twins but agreed with sharing between unrelated individuals. Because the same donors could not be followed over many years, conclusions were based on cross-sectional statistical analysis. Out-of-frame TCR alpha sequences shared between twins showed an excess of low generation-probability sequences compared with coincidental sharing between unrelated individuals. In beta out-of-frame sequences, excess twin sharing was weaker, because having fewer shared sequences lowered the signal-to-noise ratio. Abundant cord blood beta clonotypes carried fewer insertions; young adult naive repertoires showed a weaker similar trend, while memory repertoires showed none. Invariant T cells such as MAIT and iNKT could partly confound zero-insertion analyses, although diverse VJ usage argued against such confounding for most clonotypes.

The method behind the library was 5' RACE. Sequenced on an Illumina HiSeq 2000. Template switching added a universal primer binding site, and the final cDNA carried a unique molecular identifier that allowed TCR cDNA molecules to be counted accurately. Specific primers in the conserved constant-segment region were used to synthesize first-strand cDNA for the TCR alpha and beta chains. To control for contamination, every cDNA library was double barcoded, receiving both a SMART-Mk sample barcode and Illumina barcodes. TruSeq adapter sequences along with Illumina sample barcodes were introduced in two successive PCR steps. The Illumina HiSeq platform was used with custom primers to sequence TCR alpha and beta cDNA libraries. In the authors' own workflow: Raw reads were processed with MiGEC to extract unique molecular identifiers, and MiXCR was used to determine CDR3 positions. For each individual, recombination models were inferred using an EM algorithm with the repgenHMM and IGoR tools. The analysis of shared clonotypes was done with the tcR package in R, with sharing normalized by the product of cloneset sizes. To study raw recombination free of thymic and clonal selection effects, out-of-frame nonproductive sequences were analyzed. In TCRdb, the public reads were trimmed at Q25 with fastp and aligned with MiXCR, with productive beta chains retained. One record per CDR3 amino acid sequence lists the most common genes and DNA. V and J calls and clone size were set by TCRdb, not the authors. The table for this sample lists around 490,000 distinct CDR3 sequences; approximately 20% of them were counted only once. 0.48% of the sample goes to the ten largest clones.

CDR1 and CDR2 are read off the germline V gene as SGHVS and FNYEAQ. There are 14 amino acids in the CDR3, from cysteine to phenylalanine inclusive. Here the CDR3 DNA is all that survives: 42 bases in frame from base 1. Trimming at the junction amounts to 9 bases on V and 5 bases on J, and the germline ends lie 20 bases apart. All donors were healthy Caucasians. Three pairs of female monozygotic twins, all aged about 18 to 30 years, made up the twin cohort. Positive isolation kits from Invitrogen were used to isolate CD4+ and CD8+ T cell populations. As for this clonotype: Its antigen target is currently unknown. No base quality values were provided; no much bigger clone lies one nucleotide off.

The same data also went into a second study, on yellow fever vaccine responses in identical twins. As the second publication notes: The T cell response to vaccination in identical twins was reported by the authors to appear partly convergent and partly personalized. The study precisely tracked vaccine-responding T cell clones in identical twins.

This TCR derives from a woman in her late teens or twenties in good health. The chain is encoded by TRBV7-6 joined to TRBJ2-7; the D gene is not confidently resolved. What was sequenced was CD4+ T cells sorted from blood. The CDR3 region reads CARVLYRGSNEQYF. The DNA sequence is as follows: TGTGCCAGGGTCCTTTACCGAGGTAGCAACGAGCAGTACTTC.